A single TCR beta chain is shown here with its context. Its antigen is still unknown. Base qualities are not recorded, but no much larger clone differs from it by a single base. Collaborating institutions collected whole blood in K2EDTA tubes following their own protocols. For TCRbeta analysis, collaborators shipped samples as frozen whole blood, isolated PBMCs, or DNA extracted from either of those sample types. This specimen belongs to a study of blood T cell repertoires in COVID-19 (dated by TCRdb to 2019 to 2021). Study-level background: The collaborator samples originated in the United States, Italy and Spain and spanned the acute and convalescent phases of COVID-19. The material from the prospective study consisted of cDNA or gDNA derived from T cells, B-cell-depleted T cells, or PBMCs. The dataset comprised deeply sampled blood TCRbeta repertoires from subjects exposed to, actively infected with, or recovered from COVID-19. The repertoires were released in a freely available public database meant as a resource for research on the immune response to SARS-CoV-2. Samples came from the ongoing ImmuneRACE study (first 160 participants) plus 1,254 subjects from 6 global collaborators. Sample metadata almost always included a de-identified subject ID, COVID-19 status, age in years and sex. Where available, HLA class I and class II types were taken from metadata supplied by the sample provider and were not determined by assay-based typing.

TCRbeta CDR3 regions were amplified from genomic DNA by means of the immunoSEQ Assay, a bias-controlled multiplex PCR. On the study's bioinformatics: The number of nucleated cells in each sample was estimated by amplification of reference gene primers within the assay. To quantify the absolute abundance of each unique TCRbeta CDR3 rearrangement, sequence reads were collapsed and filtered. For each sample, productive Simpson clonality was calculated by taking the square root of Simpson's diversity index across productive rearrangements. Here the immuneACCESS table is served through TCRdb, limited to in-frame sequences with V and J called. Missing clones are a known gap in these copies; in checked studies unresolved V genes cover under half, and the rest lacks a known reason. The V and J calls and clone size are taken from that table; D and trimming were inferred from the DNA. Within this sample are 150,000 to 200,000 clones, with approximately 88% of them counted one time only. About 4.1% of the sample is held by the ten biggest clonotypes.

From cysteine to phenylalanine, the CDR3 is 17 amino acids long. Kept here is only the CDR3 DNA, which spans 51 bases and is read in frame from base 1. Cut back by 1 base and 4 bases, the V and J ends lie 22 bases apart. Taken from the germline V gene (reference sequence), the CDR1 and CDR2 loops are GTSNPN and SVGIG. Here is what the overall study found, with its caveats: The amount of clinical and demographic metadata varied by source and participant and was provided uncurated.

Rearrangement joined TRBV30 to TRBJ1-2; there is no confident call for the D gene. The clonotype originates from a woman in her twenties or thirties with acute or convalescent COVID-19. The specimen was peripheral blood. The base sequence is TGTGCCTGGAGTGACGGCCCCATAGGCGGTCGAATCTATGGCTACACCTTC. Its coded protein is CAWSDGPIGGRIYGYTF.